Below are 20 T cell receptor beta chains sequenced from a single sample in a study of T cell responses to AZD1222 COVID-19 vaccine. This table comes from immunoSEQ multiplex PCR, and its TCRdb copy is limited to in-frame clones, with some not included. Found here are 150,000 to 180,000 clones, just over 90% of them singletons; the top ten hold about 2%. Material: peripheral blood, obtained on day 0 of AZD1222 vaccination. These receptors were taken from an adult in good health.

This rearrangement joins TRBV7-9 to TRBJ1-3; D unresolved. The CDR3 extends over 17 amino acids. Germline CDR1 SEHNR, CDR2 FQNEAQ (reference sequence). V lost 0 bases to trimming and J lost 2 bases, with 14 bases between them. CDR3 in DNA: TGTGCCAGCAGCTTAGCCGGAGGATTACTCCCTGGAAACACCATATATTTT. Translating gives CASSLAGGLLPGNTIYF.

The V gene is TRBV6-2 or TRBV6-3, the J gene TRBJ1-2; TRBD1 aligns across 8 bases. This CDR3 has 13 amino acids. V was clipped by 2 bases and J by 5 bases; unmatched bases: 1. Germline CDR1 reads MNHEY; CDR2 reads SVGEGT. CDR3 sequence: CASSYDRGYGYTF. The CDR3, as DNA: TGTGCCAGCAGTTACGACAGGGGATATGGCTACACCTTC.

The DNA for the CDR3 is TGCAGCGTTGAAGGGACCGATGGCTACACCTTC. It is translated as CSVEGTDGYTF. The chain links TRBV29-1 to TRBJ1-2; D is unclear. Germline values: CDR1 SQVTM, CDR2 ANQGSEA. Trimming shortened V by 1 base and J by 6 bases, and 6 bases separated the two germline ends. The CDR3 totals 11 residues.

This rearrangement joins TRBV25-1 to TRBJ1-2; 12 bases agree with TRBD1. The germline CDR1 and CDR2 sequences are MGHDK and SYGVNS. J was trimmed by 7 bases and V by 5 bases; bases with no gene match: 8. The CDR3 is made up of 15 amino acids. The CDR3 loop reads CASSFPGTGGGGYTF. In DNA, the CDR3 is TGTGCCAGCAGTTTTCCCGGGACAGGGGGCGGTGGCTACACCTTC.

CDR3 in amino acids: CASSYGGGVSGANVLTF. In nucleotides, the CDR3 is TGTGCCAGCAGTTATGGAGGGGGCGTTTCTGGGGCCAACGTCCTGACTTTC. The chain uses TRBV6-2 or TRBV6-3 and TRBJ2-6; D might be TRBD1 (7 bases). The CDR3 runs to 17 residues. V was clipped by 3 bases and J by 1 base, with 13 bases between them. Germline assignment: CDR1 MNHEY and CDR2 SVGEGT.

V and J are TRBV28 and TRBJ2-7; 8 bases agree with TRBD1. Germline assignment: CDR1 MDHEN and CDR2 SYDVKM. The length of the CDR3 is 15 residues. V shed 3 bases and J 0 bases; nucleotides not matched to a gene: 4. The CDR3 DNA reads as TGTGCCAGCAGTTTGTCCGGACAGGGCTCCTACGAGCAGTACTTC. This gives the protein CASSLSGQGSYEQYF. The full variable domain, rest sourced from reference TRBV28 and TRBJ2-7, is DVKVTQSSRYLVKRTGEKVFLECVQDMDHENMFWYRQDPGLGLRLIYFSYDVKMKEKGDIPEGYSVSREKKERFSLILESASTNQTSMYLCASSLSGQGSYEQYFGPGTRLTVT.

CDR3 protein: CASSRGLPDTQYF. The CDR3 coding sequence is TGTGCCAGCAGCCGGGGCCTGCCAGATACGCAGTATTTT. This chain uses TRBV7-6 with TRBJ2-3; TRBD1 or TRBD2 may be the D gene (5 bases each). The V end lost 5 bases, the J end lost 4 bases, and 10 bases lay between the germline ends. CDR3 length: 13 residues. Germline V gene lookup returns CDR1 SGHVS and CDR2 FNYEAQ.

The chain has TRBV19 and TRBJ2-1; perhaps D is TRBD1 or TRBD2 (5 bases each). This CDR3 contains 13 residues. The V and J ends lost 5 bases and 8 bases respectively, with 13 bases between them. The germline V gene encodes CDR1 LNHDA and CDR2 SQIVND (reference sequence). CDR3 DNA: TGTGCCAGTAGTGTTTCCCGGGGCCATGAGCAGTTCTTC. As protein: CASSVSRGHEQFF.

The chain joins TRBV5-1 to TRBJ2-1; 8 nucleotides agree with TRBD2. CDR3 length equals 16 residues. The V and J ends lost 4 bases and 4 bases, in that order; junction bases with no gene match: 10. The germline V gene has CDR1 SGHRS and CDR2 YFSETQ. CDR3 in amino acids: CASSIAGTRGYNEQFF. The CDR3 DNA sequence: TGCGCCAGCAGCATAGCCGGGACTAGAGGATACAATGAGCAGTTCTTC.

This clone was counted a few times. The chain has TRBV7-3 and TRBJ1-1; D is undetermined. Trimming cost V 1 base and J 1 base, with 7 bases left between them. Germline loops: CDR1 SGHTA, CDR2 FQGTGA. This CDR3 spans 14 amino acids. The CDR3 DNA reads TGTGCCAGCAGCTTAAGTGGACCGAACACTGAAGCTTTCTTT. This gives the protein CASSLSGPNTEAFF.

The V call is TRBV7-6, the J call TRBJ1-1; D possibly corresponds to TRBD1 (5 bases). The CDR3 has 16 residues. V dropped 2 bases and J dropped 3 bases, with 16 bases sitting between them. Per the germline V gene, CDR1 is SGHVS and CDR2 is FNYEAQ. The CDR3 DNA is TGTGCCAGCAGCTTAACGGGGGGTTTGGGATACACTGAAGCTTTCTTT. This translates into CASSLTGGLGYTEAFF.

The chain has TRBV7-3 and TRBJ2-7; 9 bases are a match to TRBD1. Per germline, CDR1 SGHTA and CDR2 FQGTGA. This CDR3 contains 13 residues. The trim removed 6 bases at V and 5 bases at J, leaving 5 bases unmatched. The CDR3: CASSPGQGNEQYF. The CDR3 DNA sequence: TGTGCCAGCAGTCCGGGACAGGGAAACGAGCAGTACTTC.

The chain links TRBV28 to TRBJ2-3; 14 positions agree with TRBD2. The ends lost 6 bases at V and 7 bases at J; junction bases unmatched: 9. This CDR3 region has 16 residues. Germline assignment: CDR1 MDHEN and CDR2 SYDVKM. This CDR3 is CASRRGLAGEIHTQYF. In nucleotides, the CDR3 is TGTGCCAGCAGAAGGGGACTAGCGGGAGAGATACATACGCAGTATTTT.

This chain uses TRBV9 with TRBJ1-2; D is unresolved. With 2 bases removed from V and 4 bases from J, the gap between germline ends came to 6 bases. The CDR3 runs to 12 residues. Per germline, CDR1 SGDLS and CDR2 YYNGEE. CDR3: CASSVDGYGYTF. CDR3 bases: TGTGCCAGCAGCGTCGATGGCTATGGCTACACCTTC.

The chain carries TRBV28 and TRBJ2-7, with D perhaps matching TRBD1 (5 bases). V was cut by 3 bases and J by 0 bases, with 9 bases left in between. This CDR3 is built from 14 residues. CDR1 is MDHEN, CDR2 SYDVKM, per germline. CDR3 sequence reads: CASSFHRISYEQYF. The CDR3 region has the DNA TGTGCCAGCAGTTTTCACAGGATCTCCTACGAGCAGTACTTC.

The gene calls are TRBV7-6 and TRBJ1-1, with 7 bases aligning to TRBD1. After removal of 5 bases from V and 1 base from J, the junction contained 7 bases not matched to a gene. The CDR3 runs 15 residues. CDR1 and CDR2 from the germline V gene are SGHVS and FNYEAQ. The CDR3 spells CASSTTGATNTEAFF. CDR3 coding DNA: TGTGCCAGCAGCACTACAGGGGCGACGAACACTGAAGCTTTCTTT.

This clone was detected only a few times. The chain links TRBV25-1 to TRBJ1-1, with D perhaps matching TRBD1 (6 bases). Germline V gene lookup returns CDR1 MGHDK and CDR2 SYGVNS. Trimming took 4 bases from V and 3 from J, leaving 12 bases between them. There are 14 residues in the CDR3. In nucleotides, the CDR3 is TGTGCCAGCAGTGGGACAGTCTGGCACACTGAAGCTTTCTTT. This encodes CASSGTVWHTEAFF.

The table lists this clone with a count of one. The chain links TRBV4-1 to TRBJ2-7, with a possible D match to TRBD2 (6 bases). CDR1 MGHRA and CDR2 YSYEKL come from the germline V gene. Trimming removed 0 bases at V and 3 bases at J, with 18 bases between. The CDR3 length is 17 residues. The CDR3 here is CASSQDWGERTNYEQYF. The CDR3 nucleotides read TGCGCCAGCAGCCAAGATTGGGGAGAGCGGACTAACTACGAGCAGTACTTC.

V usage is TRBV6-5 and J usage is TRBJ2-2; 11 nucleotides line up with TRBD1. V shed 7 bases, J shed 3 bases, and the junction held 1 base outside the gene matches. The CDR3 consists of 14 residues. Germline V gene lookup returns CDR1 MNHEY and CDR2 SVGAGI. For the CDR3, the DNA is TGTGCCAGCAAGGGACAGGGGGACACCGGGGAGCTGTTTTTT. It translates to CASKGQGDTGELFF.

The count of this clone is one. V gene TRBV28 combines with J gene TRBJ2-7, with TRBD2 matching 14 bases. The trim removed 5 bases at V and 3 bases at J, leaving 6 bases unmatched. The CDR3 loop spans 16 amino acids. Germline V lookup: CDR1 MDHEN, CDR2 SYDVKM. The CDR3 coding sequence is TGTGCCAGCAGTCCCCTTGGGACTAGCGGGAGCTACGAGCAGTACTTC. Protein: CASSPLGTSGSYEQYF.